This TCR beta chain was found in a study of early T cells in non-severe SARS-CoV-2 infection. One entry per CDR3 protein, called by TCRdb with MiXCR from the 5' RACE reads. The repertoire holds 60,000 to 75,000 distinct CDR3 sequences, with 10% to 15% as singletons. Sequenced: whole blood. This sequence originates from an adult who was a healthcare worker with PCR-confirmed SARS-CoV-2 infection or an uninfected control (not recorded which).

The CDR3, as DNA: TGCAGCGTTGCCCAGGGAGGGAACACTGAAGCTTTCTTT. This codes for CSVAQGGNTEAFF. The V call is TRBV29-1, the J call TRBJ1-1; possibly TRBD1 for D (5 bases). Germline V gives CDR1 SQVTM, CDR2 ANQGSEA. The CDR3 is made up of 13 amino acids. The V and J ends lost 4 bases and 1 base respectively, with 10 bases between them.